This passage covers 14 T cell receptor beta chains from one sample sequenced in a study of blood T cell repertoires in COVID-19. Clones were read by immunoSEQ multiplex PCR, and TCRdb kept only the in-frame ones, dropping some. The sample has approximately 250,000 clones; 83% are singletons. Sequencing input: peripheral blood. Every receptor here comes from a woman between 45 and 60 years old with acute or convalescent COVID-19.

This clone was seen a handful of times. The chain recombines TRBV30 with TRBJ1-5; D uncertain. The V and J ends lost 3 bases and 9 bases respectively, with 12 bases between them. CDR3 length equals 12 residues. The V gene's germline CDR1 is GTSNPN and CDR2 SVGIG (reference sequence). DNA of the CDR3: TGTGCCTGGAGCGCCGCCGGTGGGCCCCAGCATTTT. Translated: CAWSAAGGPQHF.

V is TRBV10-3 and J is TRBJ2-1, with TRBD2 identical over 9 bases. The trim removed 11 bases at V and 0 bases at J, leaving 8 bases unmatched. The CDR3 totals 15 residues. Germline V lookup: CDR1 ENHRY, CDR2 SYGVKD. The CDR3 bases are TGTGCCTCAAGACTAGCGGACAGCTCCTACAATGAGCAGTTCTTC. Residues: CASRLADSSYNEQFF.

The genes are TRBV18 and TRBJ1-3; D unresolved. The CDR3 is 19 residues long. V was clipped by 4 bases and J by 0 bases, with 22 bases between them. Per germline, CDR1 KGHSH and CDR2 LQKENI. CDR3 coding DNA: TGTGCCAGCTCACTAACACCGGGGTATGAGACGAGCTCTGGAAACACCATATATTTT. Translation gives CASSLTPGYETSSGNTIYF.

This chain links TRBV3-1 (or the pseudogene TRBV3-2) with TRBJ2-1; D remains ambiguous. The CDR3 extends over 12 amino acids. CDR1 and CDR2 (germline): LGHDT, YNNKEL (reference sequence). The V end was cut by 1 base, the J end by 7 bases, with 5 bases between. The CDR3 nucleotides are TGTGCCAGCAGCCAAGGAGGTAATGAGCAGTTCTTC. Encoded protein: CASSQGGNEQFF.

The rearrangement joins TRBV11-3 to TRBJ2-1, with D possibly being TRBD2 (6 bases). Trimming pared 5 bases from V and 0 bases from J, leaving 11 bases between. There are 15 residues in the CDR3. In germline, CDR1 is SGHNT, CDR2 YENEEA. The CDR3 DNA reads TGTGCCAGCAGCAAGACTAGTAACTCCTACAATGAGCAGTTCTTC. Amino acids: CASSKTSNSYNEQFF.

V and J are TRBV28 and TRBJ1-2, with 7 positions matching TRBD1. The V gene's germline CDR1 is MDHEN and CDR2 SYDVKM. CDR3 length: 13 amino acids. With V trimmed by 5 bases and J by 8 bases, 8 bases remained unmatched. CDR3 region: CASSPNQGGGYTF. CDR3 sequence (DNA): TGTGCCAGCAGTCCCAACCAGGGGGGAGGCTACACCTTC.

The chain carries TRBV6-5 and TRBJ1-6; unclear D gene. The V and J ends lost 0 bases and 4 bases respectively, with 7 bases between them. The CDR3 loop spans 15 amino acids. Germline CDR1 is MNHEY and CDR2 is SVGAGI. This chain's CDR3 is CASSYSSTYNSPLHF. The DNA of the CDR3 is TGTGCCAGCAGTTACTCGAGTACTTATAATTCACCCCTCCACTTT.

The gene calls are TRBV6-5 and TRBJ2-1, with a tentative D call TRBD1 (5 bases). This CDR3 region has 14 residues. V lost 5 bases and J 6 bases, leaving 14 bases between the germline ends. Germline V gives CDR1 MNHEY, CDR2 SVGAGI. The CDR3 spells CASSPRQNSNEQFF. CDR3 in DNA: TGTGCCAGCAGTCCGCGACAGAATAGCAATGAGCAGTTCTTC.

The J gene is TRBJ1-1, the V gene TRBV6-5; D is unresolved. V lost 7 bases to trimming and J lost 2 bases, with 11 bases between them. Germline loops: CDR1 MNHEY, CDR2 SVGAGI. This CDR3 has 13 amino acids. In DNA, the CDR3 is TGTGCCAGCATTCGGGAGGGTAACACTGAAGCTTTCTTT. Amino acids: CASIREGNTEAFF.

This clone has just a few counts. The rearrangement links TRBV4-3 to TRBJ2-4, with D perhaps TRBD1 (6 bases). Looked up from germline, CDR1 is LGHNA and CDR2 is YSLEER. V was cut by 0 bases and J by 7 bases, with 7 bases left in between. CDR3 length: 13 residues. CDR3 sequence reads: CASSQDRGNIQYF. CDR3 in DNA: TGCGCCAGCAGCCAAGATAGGGGGAACATTCAGTACTTC.

This chain joins TRBV28 and TRBJ2-2, with a possible D match to TRBD1 (6 bases). V lost 1 base, J lost 6 bases, and 12 bases lay in between. The CDR3 contains 15 residues. The V gene's germline CDR1 is MDHEN and CDR2 SYDVKM. CDR3 loop: CASSLSAGAAGELFF. CDR3 bases: TGTGCCAGCAGTTTATCGGCAGGGGCGGCCGGGGAGCTGTTTTTT. The full variable domain, in which reference TRBV28 and TRBJ2-2 provide the parts outside the CDR3, is DVKVTQSSRYLVKRTGEKVFLECVQDMDHENMFWYRQDPGLGLRLIYFSYDVKMKEKGDIPEGYSVSREKKERFSLILESASTNQTSMYLCASSLSAGAAGELFFGEGSRLTVL.

V and J are TRBV19 and TRBJ2-2, with a weak D call TRBD1 (6 bases). Trimming shortened V by 1 base and J by 0 bases, and 9 bases separated the two germline ends. The CDR3 sequence is 16 residues long. In germline, CDR1 is LNHDA, CDR2 SQIVND (reference sequence). CDR3 amino acids: CASSIVGQPNTGELFF. The CDR3, as DNA: TGTGCCAGTAGTATAGTGGGACAACCGAACACCGGGGAGCTGTTTTTT.

The V call is TRBV13, the J call TRBJ1-4, with D maybe TRBD1 (5 bases). This CDR3 is 13 amino acids long. The germline gives CDR1 PRHDT, CDR2 FYEKMQ (reference sequence). Trimming stripped 3 bases from V and 8 bases from J, with 10 bases between. This CDR3 reads CASSLGTGEKLFF. The CDR3 DNA reads as TGTGCCAGCAGCTTGGGGACTGGGGAAAAACTGTTTTTT.

The chain links TRBV5-4 to TRBJ1-1; 9 positions match TRBD1. Germline V CDR1 and CDR2: SGHNT, YYREEE (reference sequence). The CDR3 sequence is 16 residues long. V dropped 4 bases and J dropped 3; count of bases not matched to a gene: 10. CDR3 protein: CASSDRDRVFYTEAFF. The CDR3 DNA follows: TGTGCCAGCAGCGACCGGGACAGGGTGTTTTACACTGAAGCTTTCTTT.